This T cell receptor beta chain was sequenced in a study of T cell responses to AZD1222 COVID-19 vaccine. Study results and limitations: Females made up more of the donors, who were largely white British, and clonal diversity may have come out too low.

A note on this clone: Its cognate antigen is unknown.

Per germline, CDR1 LGHNA and CDR2 YSLEER. Trimming took off 0 bases at V and 9 bases at J, with 14 bases between the two ends. This CDR3 has 14 amino acids. Libraries were prepared by immunoSEQ multiplex PCR; TCRdb keeps only in-frame clonotypes and omits some of them. The sample consists of over 70,000 clones, 60% to 85% of them appearing once. The sequencing used peripheral blood, collected 28 days after the second dose of the MenACWY control vaccine. The chain uses TRBV4-3 and TRBJ1-2; D may be TRBD1 (5 bases). The receptor's source is an adult who received the MenACWY meningococcal vaccine as a control. The CDR3 protein is CASSQDRWGPSYTF. CDR3 DNA sequence: TGCGCCAGCAGCCAAGATCGCTGGGGACCGAGCTACACCTTC.